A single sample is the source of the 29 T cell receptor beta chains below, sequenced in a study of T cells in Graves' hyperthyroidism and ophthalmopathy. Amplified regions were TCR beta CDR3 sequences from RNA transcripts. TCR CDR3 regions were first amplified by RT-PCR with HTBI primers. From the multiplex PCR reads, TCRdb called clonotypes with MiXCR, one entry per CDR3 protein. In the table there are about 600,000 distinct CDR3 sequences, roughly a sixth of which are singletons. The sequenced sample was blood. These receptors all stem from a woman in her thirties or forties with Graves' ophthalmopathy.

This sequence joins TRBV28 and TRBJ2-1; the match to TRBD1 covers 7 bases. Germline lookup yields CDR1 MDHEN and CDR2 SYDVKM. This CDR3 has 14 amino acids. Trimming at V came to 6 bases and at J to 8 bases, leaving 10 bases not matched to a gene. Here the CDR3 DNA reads TGTGCCAGCAGCTACCGGGACAGCGGCCATGAGCAGTTCTTC. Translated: CASSYRDSGHEQFF.

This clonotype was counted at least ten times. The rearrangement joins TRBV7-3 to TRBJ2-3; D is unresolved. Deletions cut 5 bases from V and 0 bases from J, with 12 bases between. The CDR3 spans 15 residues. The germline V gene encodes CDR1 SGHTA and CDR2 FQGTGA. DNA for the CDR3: TGTGCCAGCAGCCCCCTGGAGCTGAGCACAGATACGCAGTATTTT. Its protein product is CASSPLELSTDTQYF.

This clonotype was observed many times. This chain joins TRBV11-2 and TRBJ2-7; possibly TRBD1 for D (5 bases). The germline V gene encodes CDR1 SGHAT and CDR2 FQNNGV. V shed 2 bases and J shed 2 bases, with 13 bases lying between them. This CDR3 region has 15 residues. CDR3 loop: CASSLSVAGTYEQYF. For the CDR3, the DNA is TGTGCCAGCAGCTTATCTGTGGCAGGGACCTACGAGCAGTACTTC.

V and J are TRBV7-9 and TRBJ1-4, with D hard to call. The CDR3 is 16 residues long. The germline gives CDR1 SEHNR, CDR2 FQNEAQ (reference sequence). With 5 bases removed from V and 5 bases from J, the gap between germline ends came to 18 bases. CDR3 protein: CASSPGWDSKNEKLFF. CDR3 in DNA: TGTGCCAGCAGCCCGGGCTGGGATAGCAAAAATGAAAAACTGTTTTTT.

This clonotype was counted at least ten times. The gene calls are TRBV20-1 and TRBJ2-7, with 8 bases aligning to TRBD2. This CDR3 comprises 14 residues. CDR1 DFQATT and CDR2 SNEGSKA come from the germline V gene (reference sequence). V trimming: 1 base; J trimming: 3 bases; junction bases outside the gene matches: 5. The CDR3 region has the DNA TGCAGTGCTAGAGGGGAGCGGGAGAACTACGAGCAGTACTTC. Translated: CSARGERENYEQYF.

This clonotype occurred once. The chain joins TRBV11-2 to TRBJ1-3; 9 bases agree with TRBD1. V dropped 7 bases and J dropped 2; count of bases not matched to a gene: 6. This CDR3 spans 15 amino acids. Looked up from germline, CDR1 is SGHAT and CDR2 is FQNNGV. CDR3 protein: CASTGTGRPGNTIYF. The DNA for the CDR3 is TGTGCCAGCACCGGGACAGGGCGACCTGGAAACACCATATATTTT.

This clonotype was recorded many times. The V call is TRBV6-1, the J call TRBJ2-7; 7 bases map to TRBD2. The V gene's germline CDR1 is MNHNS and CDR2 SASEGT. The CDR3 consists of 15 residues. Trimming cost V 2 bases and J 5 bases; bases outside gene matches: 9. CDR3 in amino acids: CASSESAGAGHEQYF. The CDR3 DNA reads TGTGCCAGCAGTGAATCGGCCGGAGCGGGACACGAGCAGTACTTC.

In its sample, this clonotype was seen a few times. The CDR3 DNA reads TGTGCCTGGAGCGACTCCTTGAGCGGGGAGCTGTTTTTT. Its protein product is CAWSDSLSGELFF. The chain has TRBV30 and TRBJ2-2; D call uncertain. In germline, CDR1 is GTSNPN, CDR2 SVGIG (reference sequence). This CDR3 spans 13 amino acids. V was pared by 3 bases and J by 7 bases, with 12 bases between.

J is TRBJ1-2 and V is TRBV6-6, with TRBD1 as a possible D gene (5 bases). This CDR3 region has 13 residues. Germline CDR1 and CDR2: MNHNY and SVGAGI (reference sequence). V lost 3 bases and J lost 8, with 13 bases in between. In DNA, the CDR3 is TGTGCCAGCAGTTATCTACCGACAGAGGGCTACACCTTC. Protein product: CASSYLPTEGYTF.

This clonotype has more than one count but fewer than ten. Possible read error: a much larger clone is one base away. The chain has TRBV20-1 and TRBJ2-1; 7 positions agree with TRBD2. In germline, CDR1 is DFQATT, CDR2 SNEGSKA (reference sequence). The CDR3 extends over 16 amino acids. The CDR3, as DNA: TGCGGTGCTAGTGCGGCGGGAGAATGGTCCTACAATGAGCAGTTCTTC. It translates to CGASAAGEWSYNEQFF.

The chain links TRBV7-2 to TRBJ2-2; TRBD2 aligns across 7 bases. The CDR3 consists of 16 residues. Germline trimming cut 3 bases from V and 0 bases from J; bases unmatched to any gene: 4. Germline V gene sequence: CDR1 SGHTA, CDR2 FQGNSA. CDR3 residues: CASSFKSGANTGELFF. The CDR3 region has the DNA TGTGCCAGCAGCTTCAAAAGCGGGGCGAACACCGGGGAGCTGTTTTTT.

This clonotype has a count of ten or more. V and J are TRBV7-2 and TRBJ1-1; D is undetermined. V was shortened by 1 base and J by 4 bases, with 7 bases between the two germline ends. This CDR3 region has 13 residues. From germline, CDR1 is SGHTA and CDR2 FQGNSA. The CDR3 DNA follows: TGTGCCAGCAGCTTAGGACACGCCACTGAAGCTTTCTTT. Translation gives CASSLGHATEAFF.

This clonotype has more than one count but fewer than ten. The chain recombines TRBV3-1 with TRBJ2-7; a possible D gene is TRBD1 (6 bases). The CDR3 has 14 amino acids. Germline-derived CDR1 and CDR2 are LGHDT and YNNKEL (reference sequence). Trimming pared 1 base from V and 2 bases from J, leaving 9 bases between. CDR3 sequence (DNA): TGTGCCAGCAGCCAAGGAGGGGACACCTACGAGCAGTACTTC. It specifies CASSQGGDTYEQYF.

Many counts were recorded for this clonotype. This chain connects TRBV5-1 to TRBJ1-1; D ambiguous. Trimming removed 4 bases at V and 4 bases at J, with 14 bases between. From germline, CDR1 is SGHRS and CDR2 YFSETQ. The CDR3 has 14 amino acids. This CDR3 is CASSGGSGVTEAFF. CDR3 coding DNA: TGCGCCAGCAGCGGCGGGTCGGGTGTCACTGAAGCTTTCTTT.

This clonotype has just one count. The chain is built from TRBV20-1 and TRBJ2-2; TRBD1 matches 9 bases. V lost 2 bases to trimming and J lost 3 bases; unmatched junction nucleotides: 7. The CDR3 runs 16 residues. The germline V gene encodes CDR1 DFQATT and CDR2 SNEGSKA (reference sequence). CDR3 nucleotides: TGCAGTGCTAGAAACTCTGACAGGGGGGACACCGGGGAGCTGTTTTTT. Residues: CSARNSDRGDTGELFF.

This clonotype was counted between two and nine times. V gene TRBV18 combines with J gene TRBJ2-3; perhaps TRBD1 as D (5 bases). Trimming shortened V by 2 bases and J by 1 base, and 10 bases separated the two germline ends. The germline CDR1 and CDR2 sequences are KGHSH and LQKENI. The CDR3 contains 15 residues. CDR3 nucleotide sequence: TGTGCCAGCTCACCAGACAGAGCTGGCACAGATACGCAGTATTTT. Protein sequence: CASSPDRAGTDTQYF. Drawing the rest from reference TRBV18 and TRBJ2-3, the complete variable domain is NAGVMQNPRHLVRRRGQEARLRCSPMKGHSHVYWYRQLPEEGLKFMVYLQKENIIDESGMPKERFSAEFPKEGPSILRIQQVVRGDSAAYFCASSPDRAGTDTQYFGPGTRLTVL.

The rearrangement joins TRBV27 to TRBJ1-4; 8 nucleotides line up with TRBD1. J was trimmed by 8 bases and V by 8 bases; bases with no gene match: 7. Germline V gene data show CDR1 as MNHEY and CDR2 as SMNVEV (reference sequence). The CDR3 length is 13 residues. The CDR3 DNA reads TGTGCCAGCGCAGACAGGGGAGGAGAAAAACTGTTTTTT. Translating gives CASADRGGEKLFF.

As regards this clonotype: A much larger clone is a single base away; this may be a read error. The CDR3 protein is CTSSPSGSYHEQYF. CDR3 nucleotide sequence: TGTACCAGCTCACCATCGGGGTCCTACCACGAGCAGTACTTC. The chain carries TRBV2 and TRBJ2-7, with D tentatively TRBD2 (5 bases). The V gene's germline CDR1 is SNHLY and CDR2 FYNNEI. The CDR3 contains 14 residues.

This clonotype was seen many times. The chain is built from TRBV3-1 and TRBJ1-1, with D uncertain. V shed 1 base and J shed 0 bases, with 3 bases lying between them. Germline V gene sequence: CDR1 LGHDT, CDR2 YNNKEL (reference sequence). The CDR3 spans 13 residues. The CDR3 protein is CASSQGMNTEAFF. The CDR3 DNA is TGTGCCAGCAGCCAAGGCATGAACACTGAAGCTTTCTTT.

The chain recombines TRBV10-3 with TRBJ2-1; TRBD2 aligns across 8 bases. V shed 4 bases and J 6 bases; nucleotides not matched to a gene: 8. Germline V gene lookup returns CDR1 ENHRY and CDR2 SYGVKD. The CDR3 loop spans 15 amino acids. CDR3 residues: CAISVSGSSVNEQFF. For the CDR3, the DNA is TGTGCCATCAGTGTGAGCGGGAGTTCGGTCAATGAGCAGTTCTTC.

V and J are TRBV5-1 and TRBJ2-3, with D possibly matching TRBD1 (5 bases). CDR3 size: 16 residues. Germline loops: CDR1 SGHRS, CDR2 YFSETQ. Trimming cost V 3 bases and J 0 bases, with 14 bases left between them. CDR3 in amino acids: CASSSGWGPSTDTQYF. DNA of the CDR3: TGCGCCAGCAGCTCCGGTTGGGGCCCCAGCACAGATACGCAGTATTTT.

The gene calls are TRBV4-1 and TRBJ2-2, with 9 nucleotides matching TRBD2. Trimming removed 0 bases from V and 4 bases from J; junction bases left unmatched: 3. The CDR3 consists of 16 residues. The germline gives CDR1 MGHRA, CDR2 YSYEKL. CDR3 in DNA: TGCGCCAGCAGCCAAGATAAAGCGGGAGGCACCGGGGAGCTGTTTTTT. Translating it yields CASSQDKAGGTGELFF.

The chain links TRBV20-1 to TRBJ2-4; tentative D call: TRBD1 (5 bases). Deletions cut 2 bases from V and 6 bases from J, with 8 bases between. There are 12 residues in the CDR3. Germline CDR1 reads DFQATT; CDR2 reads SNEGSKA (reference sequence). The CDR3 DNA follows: TGCAGTGCTAGACAGGGTGGAAACATTCAGTACTTC. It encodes CSARQGGNIQYF.

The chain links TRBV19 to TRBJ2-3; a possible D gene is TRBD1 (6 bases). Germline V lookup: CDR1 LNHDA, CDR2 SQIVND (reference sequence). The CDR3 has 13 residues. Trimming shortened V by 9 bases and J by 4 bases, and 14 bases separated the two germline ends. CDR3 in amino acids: CASLQGFPDTQYF. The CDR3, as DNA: TGTGCCAGCCTACAGGGTTTCCCAGATACGCAGTATTTT.

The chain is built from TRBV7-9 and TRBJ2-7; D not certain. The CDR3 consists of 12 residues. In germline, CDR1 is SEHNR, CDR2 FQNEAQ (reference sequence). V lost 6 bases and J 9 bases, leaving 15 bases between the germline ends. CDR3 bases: TGTGCCAGCAGTACTCATCGGACGCGGCAGTACTTC. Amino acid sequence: CASSTHRTRQYF.

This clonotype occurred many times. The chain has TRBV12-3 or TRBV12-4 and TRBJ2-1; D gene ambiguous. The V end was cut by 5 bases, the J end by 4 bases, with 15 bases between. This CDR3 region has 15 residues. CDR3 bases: TGTGCCAGCAGTCCCCCTCGGAAATCATACAATGAGCAGTTCTTC. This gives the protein CASSPPRKSYNEQFF.

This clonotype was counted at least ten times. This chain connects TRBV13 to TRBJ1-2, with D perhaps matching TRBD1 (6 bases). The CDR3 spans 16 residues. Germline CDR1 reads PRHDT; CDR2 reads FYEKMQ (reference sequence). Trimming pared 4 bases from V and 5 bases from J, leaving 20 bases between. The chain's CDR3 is CASSSSFLRGRYGYTF. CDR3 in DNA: TGTGCCAGCAGCTCTTCCTTCCTCAGGGGAAGATATGGCTACACCTTC.

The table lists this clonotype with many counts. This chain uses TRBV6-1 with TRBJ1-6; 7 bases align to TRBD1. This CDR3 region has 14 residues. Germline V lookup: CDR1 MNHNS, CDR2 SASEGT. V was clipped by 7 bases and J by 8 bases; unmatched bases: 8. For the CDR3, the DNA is TGTGCCAGCACCGATACAGGGGCGGATTCACCCCTCCACTTT. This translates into CASTDTGADSPLHF.

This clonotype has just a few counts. As DNA, the CDR3 is TGTGCCAGCAGCCGGAGGTTGGCTACAGATACGCAGTATTTT. Its protein product is CASSRRLATDTQYF. This chain connects TRBV7-9 to TRBJ2-3; tentative D call: TRBD2 (5 bases). The germline gives CDR1 SEHNR, CDR2 FQNEAQ (reference sequence). The CDR3 is 14 residues long. Deletions cut 5 bases from V and 3 bases from J, with 12 bases between.